Shown below are 18 T cell receptor beta chains from a single sample sequenced in a study of beta chain features in type 1 diabetes. Sequenced material consisted of expressed TCRB transcripts (all of the isolated RNA was reverse transcribed). Libraries were prepared by immunoSEQ multiplex PCR; TCRdb keeps only in-frame clonotypes and omits some of them. The data hold around 200,000 clones, with about 13% observed a single time. Sequenced sample: central memory CD4+ T cells from blood. These receptors all stem from a woman between 18 and 29 years old in good health.

This clone has just a few counts. V usage is TRBV11-2 and J usage is TRBJ2-2; 8 bases match TRBD1. The CDR3 length is 15 residues. Looked up from germline, CDR1 is SGHAT and CDR2 is FQNNGV. The V gene end was trimmed by 4 bases and the J gene end by 4 bases; junction bases not matched to a gene: 5. CDR3 sequence (DNA): TGTGCCAGCAGCTGGAACACAGGGGGCACCGGGGAGCTGTTTTTT. Its translation is CASSWNTGGTGELFF.

This clone was detected only a few times. The CDR3 DNA sequence: TGCGCCAGCAGCCAAGAGCACTCCACGCAGTATTTT. The encoded protein is CASSQEHSTQYF. The V gene is TRBV4-3, the J gene TRBJ2-3; D is uncertain. From germline, CDR1 is LGHNA and CDR2 YSLEER. V lost 0 bases and J lost 9, with 7 bases in between. CDR3 length: 12 residues.

V usage is TRBV10-3 and J usage is TRBJ2-7, with a possible D match to TRBD2 (5 bases). The CDR3 loop spans 13 amino acids. The germline gives CDR1 ENHRY, CDR2 SYGVKD. With 6 bases removed from V and 5 bases from J, the gap between germline ends came to 14 bases. The CDR3 sequence is CAISGAVADEQYF. The DNA for the CDR3 is TGTGCCATCAGCGGAGCGGTTGCGGACGAGCAGTACTTC.

The genes are TRBV9 and TRBJ1-2, with 8 bases lining up with TRBD1. There are 15 residues in the CDR3. With V trimmed by 0 bases and J by 4 bases, 5 bases remained unmatched. Looked up from germline, CDR1 is SGDLS and CDR2 is YYNGEE. The CDR3 coding sequence is TGTGCCAGCAGCGTAGGAGGAGGGACAGGCTATGGCTACACCTTC. Amino acids: CASSVGGGTGYGYTF. Looking up the rest from reference TRBV9 and TRBJ1-2 gives the full variable domain: DSGVTQTPKHLITATGQRVTLRCSPRSGDLSVYWYQQSLDQGLQFLIQYYNGEERAKGNILERFSAQQFPDLHSELNLSSLELGDSALYFCASSVGGGTGYGYTFGSGTRLTVV.

CDR3 coding DNA: TGTGCCAGTCGCGGGAACAAGGTGGATGAGCAGTTCTTC. Its protein product is CASRGNKVDEQFF. The chain is built from TRBV19 and TRBJ2-1; D may be TRBD2 (6 bases). The CDR3 loop spans 13 amino acids. Per germline, CDR1 LNHDA and CDR2 SQIVND (reference sequence). V gave up 8 bases and J gave up 8 bases, with 16 bases separating them.

This clone was observed a handful of times. The sample has other DNA sequences that encode this CDR3 too. The chain carries TRBV29-1 and TRBJ2-1; possibly TRBD1 for D (5 bases). The CDR3 contains 11 residues. Trimming shortened V by 3 bases and J by 7 bases, and 7 bases separated the two germline ends. CDR1 SQVTM and CDR2 ANQGSEA come from the germline V gene. As DNA, the CDR3 is TGCAGCGTTGATAGGGGAAATGAGCAGTTCTTC. This gives the protein CSVDRGNEQFF.

Only a few counts were recorded for this clone. This chain joins TRBV7-3 and TRBJ2-7; 11 bases fit TRBD2. The V and J ends lost 5 bases and 0 bases, in that order; junction bases with no gene match: 9. CDR1 and CDR2 (germline): SGHTA, FQGTGA. CDR3 size: 17 residues. CDR3 in amino acids: CASSLGLAGGSSYEQYF. CDR3 bases: TGTGCCAGCAGCCTCGGACTAGCGGGCGGGAGCTCCTACGAGCAGTACTTC. Supplemented by reference TRBV7-3 and TRBJ2-7, the full variable domain reads GAGVSQTPSNKVTEKGKYVELRCDPISGHTALYWYRQSLGQGPEFLIYFQGTGAADDSGLPNDRFFAVRPEGSVSTLKIQRTERGDSAVYLCASSLGLAGGSSYEQYFGPGTRLTVT.

This chain connects TRBV6-5 to TRBJ1-1; 7 bases are a match to TRBD1. V lost 6 bases and J lost 3; bases outside the gene matches: 4. The CDR3 is made up of 13 amino acids. Germline values: CDR1 MNHEY, CDR2 SVGAGI. The CDR3 nucleotides read TGTGCCAGCAGGACAGGGCCGTACACTGAAGCTTTCTTT. Translated, it gives CASRTGPYTEAFF.

This clone showed up just a few times. The V gene is TRBV4-2, the J gene TRBJ2-7; TRBD2 agrees at 9 bases. The CDR3 is made up of 17 amino acids. Looked up from germline, CDR1 is LGHNA and CDR2 is YNFKEQ. The V gene end was trimmed by 5 bases and the J gene end by 0 bases; junction bases not matched to a gene: 11. The CDR3 loop reads CASSARGAGGISYEQYF. CDR3 DNA: TGTGCCAGCAGCGCCAGAGGAGCGGGAGGAATCTCCTACGAGCAGTACTTC.

On this clone itself: At one end, the junction sequence differs from germline, possibly due to a read error. The V gene is TRBV5-1, the J gene TRBJ2-5, with 12 bases matching TRBD2. From germline, CDR1 is SGHRS and CDR2 YFSETQ. The CDR3 is made up of 17 amino acids. CDR3 in DNA: TGCGCCAGCAGACTAGCGGGAGGCTACTCGTACCAAGAGTCCCAGTACTTC. It codes for CASRLAGGYSYQESQYF. The full variable domain, with the rest looked up from reference TRBV5-1 and TRBJ2-5, is KAGVTQTPRYLIKTRGQQVTLSCSPISGHRSVSWYQQTPGQGLQFLFEYFSETQRNKGNFPGRFSGRQFSNSRSEMNVSTLELGDSALYLCASRLAGGYSYQESQYFGPGTRLLVL.

V is TRBV28 and J is TRBJ1-5; D is perhaps TRBD1 (6 bases). Per the germline V gene, CDR1 is MDHEN and CDR2 is SYDVKM. The CDR3 extends over 13 amino acids. V dropped 5 bases and J dropped 7 bases, with 12 bases sitting between them. The chain's CDR3 is CASSESGAQPQHF. The CDR3 DNA reads as TGTGCCAGCAGTGAATCAGGGGCCCAGCCCCAGCATTTT.

This clone was seen more than once but under ten times. The rearrangement uses TRBV5-6 and TRBJ2-7, with TRBD2 as a possible D gene (6 bases). The V gene's germline CDR1 is SGHDT and CDR2 YYEEEE. The CDR3 is 14 amino acids. V was trimmed by 0 bases and J by 6 bases, leaving 13 bases between them. The CDR3 loop is CASSLEPGVGEQYF. CDR3 nucleotides: TGTGCCAGCAGCTTGGAGCCGGGAGTGGGCGAGCAGTACTTC.

This clone has just one count. The genes are TRBV2 and TRBJ2-5; TRBD2 aligns across 11 bases. The CDR3 spans 18 residues. Germline values: CDR1 SNHLY, CDR2 FYNNEI. V lost 5 bases and J lost 0; bases outside the gene matches: 11. The DNA for the CDR3 is TGTGCCAGCAGTCCTAGTAGCGGGAGGGCCCTGGACCAAGAGACCCAGTACTTC. It encodes CASSPSSGRALDQETQYF.

This clone was picked up a small number of times. One junction end does not reproduce the germline sequence, and a read error may be involved. The DNA of the CDR3 is TGTGCCATCAGTACTGTCACCAGGGAGCTGTTTTTT. The encoded protein is CAISTVTRELFF. The genes are TRBV10-3 and TRBJ2-2; D uncertain. This CDR3 spans 12 amino acids. CDR1 and CDR2 (germline): ENHRY, SYGVKD.

This chain joins TRBV2 and TRBJ2-5, with a tentative D call TRBD2 (6 bases). The CDR3 spans 13 residues. The ends were cut back, 7 bases at V and 3 bases at J, with 12 bases in the middle. Germline CDR1 and CDR2: SNHLY and FYNNEI. The CDR3 loop is CASNLATEETQYF. Here the CDR3 DNA reads TGTGCCAGCAATCTAGCGACGGAAGAGACCCAGTACTTC.

V is TRBV28 and J is TRBJ1-3; no reliable D call. The CDR3 has 14 amino acids. Trimming took off 5 bases at V and 0 bases at J, with 8 bases between the two ends. The germline V gene has CDR1 MDHEN and CDR2 SYDVKM. Here the CDR3 reads CASSNIHSGNTIYF. The CDR3 nucleotides are TGTGCCAGCAGTAACATCCACTCTGGAAACACCATATATTTT.

In its sample, this clone was seen a few times. The rearrangement uses TRBV7-3 and TRBJ2-1; D might be TRBD1 (6 bases). V was cut by 2 bases and J by 9 bases, with 11 bases left in between. Germline V gene data show CDR1 as SGHTA and CDR2 as FQGTGA. The length of the CDR3 is 13 residues. In DNA form, the CDR3 reads TGTGCCAGCAGCTTAGGGGGCCGTGGTGAGCAGTTCTTC. This gives the protein CASSLGGRGEQFF.

This clone has only a few counts. CDR3 residues: CAWREPGLALRTGELFF. CDR3 coding DNA: TGTGCCTGGAGAGAGCCGGGACTAGCCCTTCGCACCGGGGAGCTGTTTTTT. The chain carries TRBV30 and TRBJ2-2, with 9 bases that match TRBD2. In germline, CDR1 is GTSNPN, CDR2 SVGIG (reference sequence). Germline trimming cut 3 bases from V and 4 bases from J; bases unmatched to any gene: 12. The CDR3 spans 17 residues.